Presented here are 15 T cell receptor beta chains from one specimen sequenced in a study of identical twins (dated by TCRdb to about 2016). The method was 5' RACE. The sequencing machine was an Illumina HiSeq 2000. The raw public reads went through TCRdb reprocessing: fastp at Q25, MiXCR clone calling, in-frame beta chains kept. Records with the same CDR3 protein are collapsed into one entry carrying the most frequent genes and DNA. This sample comprises about 1.7 million distinct CDR3 sequences, about 32% of them detected only once. About 0.3% of the sample goes to the ten largest clones. The sample was cord blood. The receptors were gathered from a newborn girl in good health.

The CDR3: CASSNTGQPQHF. The CDR3 DNA sequence: TGTGCCAGCTCAAATACAGGGCAGCCCCAGCATTTT. The chain joins TRBV18 to TRBJ1-5; D might be TRBD1 (6 bases). Looked up from germline, CDR1 is KGHSH and CDR2 is LQKENI. Trimming cost V 5 bases and J 7 bases, with 9 bases left between them. The CDR3 extends over 12 amino acids.

This clonotype showed up many times. V gene TRBV28 combines with J gene TRBJ2-3; tentatively, D is TRBD2 (6 bases). The germline gives CDR1 MDHEN, CDR2 SYDVKM. Trimming took 1 base from V and 0 from J, leaving 11 bases between them. This CDR3 has 16 residues. CDR3 sequence: CASSLLVAASTDTQYF. The CDR3 nucleotides read TGTGCCAGCAGTTTATTGGTAGCGGCGAGCACAGATACGCAGTATTTT. Looking up the rest from reference TRBV28 and TRBJ2-3 gives the full variable domain: DVKVTQSSRYLVKRTGEKVFLECVQDMDHENMFWYRQDPGLGLRLIYFSYDVKMKEKGDIPEGYSVSREKKERFSLILESASTNQTSMYLCASSLLVAASTDTQYFGPGTRLTVL.

The chain uses TRBV20-1 and TRBJ2-7; unclear D gene. V shed 5 bases and J shed 5 bases, with 13 bases lying between them. The CDR3 sequence is 12 residues long. The V gene's germline CDR1 is DFQATT and CDR2 SNEGSKA (reference sequence). DNA for the CDR3: TGCAGTGCTGAGAGGTTTTCGGACGAGCAGTACTTC. Translation: CSAERFSDEQYF.

The CDR3 here is CAIREAGGNIQYF. CDR3 DNA sequence: TGTGCCATCAGAGAAGCGGGGGGGAACATTCAGTACTTC. This chain links TRBV10-3 with TRBJ2-4, with 10 bases fitting TRBD2. The CDR3 is made up of 13 amino acids. Germline CDR1 is ENHRY and CDR2 is SYGVKD. The J segment lost 7 bases and the V segment lost 6 bases, leaving 3 bases of the junction unmatched.

The chain carries TRBV10-3 and TRBJ2-3; tentative D call: TRBD2 (6 bases). This CDR3 comprises 13 residues. Germline V gives CDR1 ENHRY, CDR2 SYGVKD. V lost 7 bases, J lost 1 base, and 9 bases lay in between. The CDR3 DNA follows: TGTGCCATCACCGGGGAGGGCACAGATACGCAGTATTTT. It translates to CAITGEGTDTQYF.

This clonotype was seen more than once but under ten times. The chain has TRBV6-5 and TRBJ1-4, with 8 bases lining up with TRBD1. This CDR3 has 15 residues. From germline, CDR1 is MNHEY and CDR2 SVGAGI. Losses at the gene ends were 6 bases for V and 7 bases for J; bases not matched to a gene: 10. CDR3 amino acids: CASRTVTGESEKLFF. CDR3 in DNA: TGTGCCAGCAGGACCGTGACAGGGGAGAGTGAAAAACTGTTTTTT.

This clonotype was observed a handful of times. In DNA form, the CDR3 reads TGTGCCAGCAGGCCGAAACTAGCGGGGCAAGAGACCCAGTACTTC. Translation: CASRPKLAGQETQYF. This chain uses TRBV12-3 or TRBV12-4 with TRBJ2-5; 10 positions match TRBD2. This CDR3 is 15 amino acids long. The J segment lost 2 bases and the V segment lost 6 bases, leaving 6 bases of the junction unmatched.

This clonotype was counted only a few times. The rearrangement joins TRBV6-4 to TRBJ1-1, with D perhaps TRBD1 (6 bases). Germline CDR1 is MRHNA and CDR2 is SNTAGT. V was shortened by 7 bases and J by 5 bases, with 14 bases between the two germline ends. The CDR3 has 13 amino acids. The CDR3 nucleotides are TGTGCCAGCAAAGGACGGAGGGGGACTGAAGCTTTCTTT. It is translated as CASKGRRGTEAFF.

This chain links TRBV7-9 with TRBJ1-1; the D gene is possibly TRBD1 (6 bases). The V and J ends lost 2 bases and 11 bases respectively, with 21 bases between them. CDR1 and CDR2 from the germline V gene are SEHNR and FQNEAQ (reference sequence). The CDR3 is made up of 15 amino acids. CDR3 sequence reads: CASSLNLAGANAAFF. Here the CDR3 DNA reads TGTGCCAGCAGCTTAAACCTGGCAGGGGCGAATGCGGCTTTCTTT.

V usage is TRBV9 and J usage is TRBJ1-2; D is unresolved. From germline, CDR1 is SGDLS and CDR2 YYNGEE. The CDR3 consists of 14 residues. The ends were cut back, 2 bases at V and 4 bases at J, with 12 bases in the middle. The CDR3 reads CASSVLRSTYGYTF. In DNA, the CDR3 is TGTGCCAGCAGCGTCCTACGGAGCACCTATGGCTACACCTTC. Supplemented by reference TRBV9 and TRBJ1-2, the full variable domain reads DSGVTQTPKHLITATGQRVTLRCSPRSGDLSVYWYQQSLDQGLQFLIQYYNGEERAKGNILERFSAQQFPDLHSELNLSSLELGDSALYFCASSVLRSTYGYTFGSGTRLTVV.

The rearrangement uses TRBV7-8 and TRBJ2-5; D uncertain. The CDR3 contains 12 residues. The germline V gene has CDR1 SGHVS and CDR2 FQNEAQ. The V and J ends lost 2 bases and 5 bases respectively, with 6 bases between them. The CDR3 nucleotides read TGTGCCAGCAGCTTAACAGACGAGACCCAGTACTTC. Encoded protein: CASSLTDETQYF.

This rearrangement joins TRBV28 to TRBJ2-4, with D possibly matching TRBD1 (6 bases). This CDR3 has 16 residues. Trimming took 6 bases from V and 1 from J, leaving 16 bases between them. CDR1 and CDR2 from the germline V gene are MDHEN and SYDVKM. In DNA, the CDR3 is TGTGCCAGCAGCCTAGACAGGTACTCGGCCAAAAACATTCAGTACTTC. Protein sequence: CASSLDRYSAKNIQYF.

As regards this clonotype: A much bigger clone sits one base away, suggesting this may be a read error. The chain couples TRBV20-1 to TRBJ2-5; D is unclear. CDR1 and CDR2 (germline): DFQATT, SNEGSKA (reference sequence). V dropped 2 bases and J dropped 11 bases, with 12 bases sitting between them. The CDR3 is made up of 11 amino acids. The CDR3 spells CSARIFNEQYF. CDR3 nucleotide sequence: TGCAGTGCTAGAATCTTCAATGAGCAGTACTTC.

This clonotype was recorded at least ten times. The rearrangement joins TRBV3-1 to TRBJ2-1, with unresolved D. V gave up 4 bases and J gave up 4 bases, with 11 bases separating them. CDR3 size: 14 residues. CDR1 is LGHDT, CDR2 YNNKEL, per germline (reference sequence). The DNA for the CDR3 is TGTGCCAGCAGCCCCCTGGGCGGATACAATGAGCAGTTCTTC. Amino acids: CASSPLGGYNEQFF.

This CDR3 is CASSLSPGTASSYEQYF. CDR3 nucleotides: TGCGCCAGCAGCCTATCTCCCGGGACAGCAAGCTCCTACGAGCAGTACTTC. The chain is built from TRBV5-1 and TRBJ2-7; 7 nucleotides agree with TRBD1. With V trimmed by 4 bases and J by 0 bases, 13 bases remained unmatched. Germline lookup yields CDR1 SGHRS and CDR2 YFSETQ. The CDR3 is made up of 17 amino acids. The variable domain in full, completed from reference TRBV5-1 and TRBJ2-7, reads KAGVTQTPRYLIKTRGQQVTLSCSPISGHRSVSWYQQTPGQGLQFLFEYFSETQRNKGNFPGRFSGRQFSNSRSEMNVSTLELGDSALYLCASSLSPGTASSYEQYFGPGTRLTVT.